This TCR beta chain emerged from a study of vaccination effects on CD4 cells after COVID-19. Study information: Expansion of antigen-specific CD4+ T cells with viral peptide pools was carried out by the ViraFEST assay before sequencing.

As for this clone: What it binds is unknown.

The V gene lost 8 bases and the J gene lost 1 base, with 14 bases spanning the gap. Germline V gene lookup returns CDR1 MNHEY and CDR2 SVGAGI. The CDR3 covers 14 residues. On day 10 of culture, CD4+ T cells were separated out. Subjects were given two BNT162b2 or mRNA-1273 vaccine doses. Method: immunoSEQ multiplex PCR; TCRdb's copy keeps in-frame clones and lacks some. The sample carries about 47,000 clones, 60% to 75% recorded once. The chain couples TRBV6-5 to TRBJ1-1; no clear D gene. The TCR comes from a human donor who received a COVID-19 vaccine. The material sequenced was CD4+ T cells from PBMCs cultured without peptide, taken after COVID-19 vaccination. This CDR3 is CASRSLQANTEAFF. In DNA form, the CDR3 reads TGTGCCAGCCGAAGCCTTCAGGCGAACACTGAAGCTTTCTTT.